The 10 T cell receptor beta chains listed next were all sequenced from one sample in a study of cytomegalovirus exposure and HLA in healthy donors. The PCR had 60 Vbeta and 13 Jbeta primers. Some clones are missing from TCRdb's copy, which holds only in-frame ones; the method was immunoSEQ multiplex PCR. Among more than 100,000 clones listed, 70% to 80% were seen once. The sample comprised PBMCs. The receptors here all came from a woman in her thirties or forties in good health and CMV-seropositive.

Worth noting for this clone: This may come from a read error, since a much larger clone is one base off. The rearrangement links TRBV7-2 to TRBJ1-1, with a tentative D call TRBD1 (5 bases). Trimming stripped 0 bases from V and 1 base from J, with 6 bases between. This CDR3 is built from 14 residues. CDR1 and CDR2 from the germline V gene are SGHTA and FQGNSA. Written as DNA, the CDR3 is TGTGCCAGCAGCTTAGCGGGGGGGAACACTGAAGCTTTCTTT. It yields the protein CASSLAGGNTEAFF.

The V gene is TRBV7-2, the J gene TRBJ1-2, with a possible D match to TRBD1 (6 bases). Germline assignment: CDR1 SGHTA and CDR2 FQGNSA. V was clipped by 1 base and J by 7 bases, with 10 bases between them. There are 13 residues in the CDR3. The CDR3 nucleotides are TGTGCCAGCAGCTTAGAACAGGGTTTTGGCTACACCTTC. Translating it yields CASSLEQGFGYTF.

This chain connects TRBV10-3 to TRBJ2-7; TRBD2 might be the D (6 bases). The germline CDR1 and CDR2 sequences are ENHRY and SYGVKD. The CDR3 runs to 13 residues. Trimming pared 10 bases from V and 3 bases from J, leaving 16 bases between. Here the CDR3 DNA reads TGTGCCACCGAACAGGACTACCACTACGAGCAGTACTTC. It translates to CATEQDYHYEQYF.

This clone has just a few counts. The rearrangement uses TRBV7-2 and TRBJ1-1; the match to TRBD1 covers 7 bases. The V segment lost 5 bases and the J segment 2 bases; nucleotides outside the gene matches: 5. This CDR3 has 14 residues. In germline, CDR1 is SGHTA, CDR2 FQGNSA. This CDR3 reads CASSTRTGNTEAFF. CDR3 DNA sequence: TGTGCCAGCAGCACCCGGACAGGAAACACTGAAGCTTTCTTT.

The rearrangement uses TRBV11-2 and TRBJ1-4; D might be TRBD1 (5 bases). Trimming removed 1 base from V and 2 bases from J, with 8 bases in between. This CDR3 has 15 amino acids. The germline V gene has CDR1 SGHAT and CDR2 FQNNGV. CDR3 in amino acids: CASSLGGGTNEKLFF. The DNA for the CDR3 is TGTGCCAGCAGCTTAGGGGGGGGGACTAATGAAAAACTGTTTTTT.

The CDR3 DNA sequence: TGTGCCAGCAGGGATACTAGACAGGGGAACACCGGGGAGCTGTTTTTT. Translating gives CASRDTRQGNTGELFF. The rearrangement joins TRBV2 to TRBJ2-2; TRBD1 matches at 7 bases. J was trimmed by 1 base and V by 6 bases; bases with no gene match: 8. The germline V gene encodes CDR1 SNHLY and CDR2 FYNNEI. The CDR3 extends over 16 amino acids.

The V gene is TRBV29-1, the J gene TRBJ1-1; 7 bases fit TRBD1. Germline CDR1 SQVTM, CDR2 ANQGSEA. The CDR3 is 13 amino acids. V was clipped by 5 bases and J by 1 base; unmatched bases: 4. The CDR3 sequence: CSVSTGRNTEAFF. Here the CDR3 DNA reads TGCAGCGTTTCGACAGGGAGGAACACTGAAGCTTTCTTT.

The chain couples TRBV7-2 to TRBJ2-7; D is possibly TRBD1 (6 bases). This CDR3 contains 15 residues. Trimming cost V 1 base and J 4 bases, with 14 bases left between them. Per the germline V gene, CDR1 is SGHTA and CDR2 is FQGNSA. The CDR3 nucleotides are TGTGCCAGCAGCTTAGGACAGGCTGAGCCTTACGAGCAGTACTTC. As protein: CASSLGQAEPYEQYF.

This clone appeared once. The V gene is TRBV7-2, the J gene TRBJ2-5; D may be TRBD1 (5 bases). The germline CDR1 and CDR2 sequences are SGHTA and FQGNSA. Trimming took off 4 bases at V and 5 bases at J, with 8 bases between the two ends. CDR3 length: 12 amino acids. CDR3 region: CASSSKGETQYF. The CDR3 DNA sequence: TGTGCCAGCAGCTCCAAGGGGGAGACCCAGTACTTC.

The genes are TRBV29-1 and TRBJ2-2; 8 nucleotides match TRBD2. V lost 7 bases, J lost 0 bases, and 4 bases stayed unmatched. Germline CDR1 and CDR2: SQVTM and ANQGSEA. This CDR3 has 14 amino acids. The CDR3 is CSGGTSANTGELFF. Here the CDR3 DNA reads TGCAGCGGCGGGACTAGTGCGAACACCGGGGAGCTGTTTTTT.